What follows are 2 T cell receptor beta chains derived from one specimen sequenced in a study of T-cell memory formation after mild COVID-19. TCRdb passed the 5' RACE reads through MiXCR, listing each CDR3 protein once. The table records roughly 110,000 distinct CDR3 sequences, about 15% of them present only once. Sequenced: PBMCs or a T cell subset sorted from them (not recorded which). The receptors were sampled from an adult woman who had mild COVID-19 (a few samples of this study predate the infection). Cell type and time point are not known.

This clonotype was seen more than once but under ten times. The J gene is TRBJ2-2, the V gene TRBV2; 13 nucleotides agree with TRBD2. CDR1 is SNHLY, CDR2 FYNNEI, per germline. The CDR3 extends over 19 amino acids. The junction had 10 bases not matched to a gene; V was cut back by 1 base and J by 5 bases. For the CDR3, the DNA is TGTGCCAGCAGTGAAGGGGGACTAGCGGGGAGATCCGGGACCGGGGAGCTGTTTTTT. Translation: CASSEGGLAGRSGTGELFF.

The CDR3 nucleotides are TGTGCCAGCGGGGACAGGTCACCGAACACCGGGGAGCTGTTTTTT. Its translation: CASGDRSPNTGELFF. The genes are TRBV3-1 and TRBJ2-2; 8 nucleotides line up with TRBD1. Looked up from germline, CDR1 is LGHDT and CDR2 is YNNKEL (reference sequence). The CDR3 is 15 residues long. With V trimmed by 8 bases and J by 0 bases, 5 bases remained unmatched.